The text below deals with one T cell receptor (beta chain). This sample stems from a study of shared clonotypes between healthy human individuals. Template for every sorted-subset replicate PCR totaled around 200 ng DNA, 30,000 to 35,000 T cell genomes. The authors' processing: With immunoSEQ giving junction-only sequences and no quality scores, filtering differed. Some clones are missing from TCRdb's copy, which holds only in-frame ones; the method was immunoSEQ multiplex PCR. That table supplies the V and J calls and clone size; D and trimming were determined from the DNA. The repertoire holds 2 million to 2.5 million clones, approximately 93% seen once, with roughly 0.36% in the top ten. Deletions cut 5 bases from V and 2 bases from J, with 13 bases between. Looked up from germline, CDR1 is ENHRY and CDR2 is SYGVKD. The CDR3 length is 14 residues.

The sample taken for sequencing was naive CD4+ T cells from PBMCs. The subset here: CD45RA+ positively selected. The clonotype was recovered from a man in his late teens or twenties in good health. Some clones in this sample may be carry-over from other donors' samples. The chain joins TRBV10-3 to TRBJ2-7; unclear D gene. CDR3 amino acids: CAISPRLPAYEQYF. The CDR3 DNA reads as TGTGCCATCAGTCCCAGATTACCCGCCTACGAGCAGTACTTC.